The entry that follows covers one TCR beta chain sequence. Researchers amplified the TCR beta CDR3 regions from RNA transcripts. HTBI primers were the set used in a first-round RT-PCR of the TCR CDR3. Via MiXCR, TCRdb re-called the multiplex PCR reads, giving one row per CDR3 protein. The sample has roughly 280,000 distinct CDR3 sequences; 17% are singletons. Trimming at V came to 5 bases and at J to 0 bases, leaving 2 bases not matched to a gene. The CDR3 has 15 amino acids. Germline loops: CDR1 SEHNR, CDR2 FQNEAQ (reference sequence). The sample belongs to a study of T cells in Graves' hyperthyroidism and ophthalmopathy. The wider study: Pretreatment peripheral blood was obtained at initial diagnosis.

Sequencing was performed on blood. The chain combines TRBV7-9 with TRBJ2-2; 8 bases are a match to TRBD2. The sequence was collected from a woman aged 60-70 years with Graves' ophthalmopathy. The CDR3 sequence is CASSPGLANTGELFF. The CDR3 nucleotides are TGTGCCAGCAGCCCGGGACTAGCGAACACCGGGGAGCTGTTTTTT.